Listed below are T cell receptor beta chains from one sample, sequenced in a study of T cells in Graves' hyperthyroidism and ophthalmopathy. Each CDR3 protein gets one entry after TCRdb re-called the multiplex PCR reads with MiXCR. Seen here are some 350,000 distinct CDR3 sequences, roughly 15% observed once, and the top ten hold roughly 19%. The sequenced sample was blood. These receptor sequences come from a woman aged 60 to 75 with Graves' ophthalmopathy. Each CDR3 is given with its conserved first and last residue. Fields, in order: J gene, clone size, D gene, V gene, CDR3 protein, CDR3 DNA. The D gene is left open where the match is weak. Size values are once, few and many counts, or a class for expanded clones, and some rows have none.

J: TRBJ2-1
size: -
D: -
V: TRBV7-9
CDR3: CASSRMTSNNEQFF
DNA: TGTGCCAGCAGCCGGATGACTTCTAACAATGAGCAGTTCTTC

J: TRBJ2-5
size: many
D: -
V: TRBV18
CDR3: CASSPGPGHQETQYF
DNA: TGTGCCAGCTCACCAGGACCTGGCCACCAAGAGACCCAGTACTTC

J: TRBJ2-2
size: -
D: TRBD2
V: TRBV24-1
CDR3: CATSDQAGGNTGELFF
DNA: TGTGCCACCAGTGATCAAGCGGGAGGGAACACCGGGGAGCTGTTTTTT

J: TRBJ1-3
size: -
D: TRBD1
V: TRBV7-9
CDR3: CASSSGDRLNTIYF
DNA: TGTGCCAGCAGCTCGGGGGACAGACTAAACACCATATATTTT

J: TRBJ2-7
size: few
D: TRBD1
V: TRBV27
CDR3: CASRALDRFNEQYF
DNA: TGTGCCAGCCGTGCCCTGGACAGGTTCAACGAGCAGTACTTC

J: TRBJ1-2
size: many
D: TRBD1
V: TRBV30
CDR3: CAWREKGAHGYTF
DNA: TGTGCCTGGAGGGAAAAGGGGGCCCATGGCTACACCTTC

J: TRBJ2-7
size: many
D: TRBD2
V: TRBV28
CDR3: CASREMVAGRKSEQYF
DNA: TGTGCCAGCAGGGAGATGGTAGCGGGAAGAAAGTCGGAGCAGTACTTC

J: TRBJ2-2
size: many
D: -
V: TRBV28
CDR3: CASSPPQGLGELFF
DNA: TGTGCCAGCAGCCCCCCTCAGGGTTTGGGGGAGCTGTTTTTT

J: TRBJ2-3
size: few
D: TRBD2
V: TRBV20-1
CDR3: CSATKTGTSGTDTQYF
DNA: TGCAGTGCTACGAAAACCGGGACTAGCGGCACAGATACGCAGTATTTT

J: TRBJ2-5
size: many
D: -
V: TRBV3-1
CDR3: CASSQDLAEQETQYF
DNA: TGTGCCAGCAGCCAAGATTTGGCGGAACAAGAGACCCAGTACTTC

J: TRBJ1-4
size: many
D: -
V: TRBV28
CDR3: CASSPPDSATNEKLFF
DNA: TGTGCCAGCAGCCCGCCGGACAGCGCAACTAATGAAAAACTGTTTTTT

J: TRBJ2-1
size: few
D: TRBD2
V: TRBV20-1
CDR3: CSARTSGKSYNEQFF
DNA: TGCAGTGCTAGGACTAGCGGGAAATCCTACAATGAGCAGTTCTTC

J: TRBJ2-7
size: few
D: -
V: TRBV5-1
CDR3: CASRMEDSSSYEQYF
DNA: TGCGCCAGCAGAATGGAGGACAGCAGCTCCTACGAGCAGTACTTC

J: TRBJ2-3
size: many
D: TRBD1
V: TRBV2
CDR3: CASSPTGQGVYTQYF
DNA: TGTGCCAGCAGCCCTACGGGACAGGGAGTTTATACGCAGTATTTT

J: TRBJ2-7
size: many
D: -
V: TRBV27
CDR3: CASRSDSFASYEQYF
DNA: TGTGCCAGCAGATCGGACAGTTTTGCCTCCTACGAGCAGTACTTC

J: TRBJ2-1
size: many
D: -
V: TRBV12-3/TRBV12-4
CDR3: CASSFWRIGNEQFF
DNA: TGTGCCAGCAGTTTCTGGCGGATAGGCAATGAGCAGTTCTTC

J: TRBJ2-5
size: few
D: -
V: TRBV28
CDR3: CASSPPRTDSQETQYF
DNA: TGTGCCAGCAGCCCCCCCAGGACGGATTCACAAGAGACCCAGTACTTC

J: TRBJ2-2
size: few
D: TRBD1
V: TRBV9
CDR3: CASSVTGGTNTGELFF
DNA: TGTGCCAGCAGCGTTACAGGGGGAACGAACACCGGGGAGCTGTTTTTT

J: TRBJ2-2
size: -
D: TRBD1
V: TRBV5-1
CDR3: CASRPTGAPGELFF
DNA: TGCGCCAGCCGACCGACAGGGGCCCCCGGGGAGCTGTTTTTT

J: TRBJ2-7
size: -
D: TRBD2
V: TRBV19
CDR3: CASSTLAGTSYEQYF
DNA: TGTGCCAGTAGTACCCTAGCGGGGACCTCCTACGAGCAGTACTTC

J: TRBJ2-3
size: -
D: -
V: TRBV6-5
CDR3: CASSYSGALADTQYF
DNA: TGTGCCAGCAGTTACTCGGGGGCCCTGGCAGATACGCAGTATTTT

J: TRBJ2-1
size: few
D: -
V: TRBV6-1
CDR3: CASSEGISNEQFF
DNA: TGTGCCAGCAGTGAAGGGATTTCCAATGAGCAGTTCTTC

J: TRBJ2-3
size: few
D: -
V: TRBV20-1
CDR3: CSARDEVRAGTDTQYF
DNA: TGCAGTGCTAGAGATGAGGTCCGTGCGGGGACAGATACGCAGTATTTT

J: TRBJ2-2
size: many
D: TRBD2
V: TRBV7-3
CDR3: CASSLGTSGTGELFF
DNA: TGTGCCAGCAGCTTAGGGACTAGCGGCACCGGGGAGCTGTTTTTT

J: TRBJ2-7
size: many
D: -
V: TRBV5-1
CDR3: CASSPDATRDGYEQYF
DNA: TGCGCCAGCAGCCCCGACGCGACTAGAGATGGATACGAGCAGTACTTC

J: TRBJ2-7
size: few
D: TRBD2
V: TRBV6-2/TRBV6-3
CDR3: CASSPPSGREPESYEQYF
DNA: TGTGCCAGCAGTCCACCGAGCGGGAGGGAGCCGGAATCCTACGAGCAGTACTTC

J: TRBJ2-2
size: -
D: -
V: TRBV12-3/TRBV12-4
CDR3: CASSTPFGTPRTGELFF
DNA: TGTGCCAGCAGCACCCCGTTCGGGACACCTCGGACCGGGGAGCTGTTTTTT

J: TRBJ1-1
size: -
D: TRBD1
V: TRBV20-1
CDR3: CSARGVDRGSVRYTQTEAFF
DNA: TGCAGTGCTAGGGGGGTGGACAGGGGGTCGGTCAGGTATACTCAGACTGAAGCTTTCTTT

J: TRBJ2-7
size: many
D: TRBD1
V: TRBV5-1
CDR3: CASSPTGQDWNEQYF
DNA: TGCGCCAGCAGCCCTACCGGACAGGATTGGAACGAGCAGTACTTC

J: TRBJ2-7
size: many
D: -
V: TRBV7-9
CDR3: CASSLTREYEQYF
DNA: TGTGCCAGCAGCTTAACCAGGGAGTACGAGCAGTACTTC

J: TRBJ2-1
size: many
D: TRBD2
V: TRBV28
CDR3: CASSFLSGSFNEQFF
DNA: TGTGCCAGCAGTTTTTTAAGCGGGAGTTTCAATGAGCAGTTCTTC

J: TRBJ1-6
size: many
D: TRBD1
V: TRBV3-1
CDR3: CASSQDWDRGESPLHF
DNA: TGTGCCAGCAGCCAAGATTGGGACAGGGGGGAATCACCCCTCCACTTT

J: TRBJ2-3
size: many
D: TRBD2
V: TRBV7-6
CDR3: CASSLAAGGGADTQYF
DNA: TGTGCCAGCAGCTTAGCGGCGGGAGGAGGTGCAGATACGCAGTATTTT

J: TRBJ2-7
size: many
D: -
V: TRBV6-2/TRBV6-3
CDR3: CASSYSGGRYEQYF
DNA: TGTGCCAGCAGTTACTCGGGGGGCCGCTACGAGCAGTACTTC

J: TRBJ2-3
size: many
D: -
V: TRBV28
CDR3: CASSGGARDTQYF
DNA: TGTGCCAGCAGTGGGGGTGCTAGAGATACGCAGTATTTT

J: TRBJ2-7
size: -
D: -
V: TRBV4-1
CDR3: CASSQEGTYEQYF
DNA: TGCGCCAGCAGCCAAGAGGGTACCTACGAGCAGTACTTC

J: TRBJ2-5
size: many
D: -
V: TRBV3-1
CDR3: CASSNRGETQYF
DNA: TGTGCCAGCAGTAACCGCGGGGAGACCCAGTACTTC

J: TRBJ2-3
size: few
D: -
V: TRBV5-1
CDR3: CASRDRRSTDTQYF
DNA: TGCGCCAGCAGGGACAGACGTAGCACAGATACGCAGTATTTT

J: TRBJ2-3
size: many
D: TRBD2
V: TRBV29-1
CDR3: CSVEVWPGPGTSAPDTQYF
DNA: TGCAGCGTTGAAGTCTGGCCAGGTCCCGGGACTAGCGCCCCAGATACGCAGTATTTT

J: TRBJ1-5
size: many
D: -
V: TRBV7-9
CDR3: CASSDGIQPQHF
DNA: TGTGCCAGCAGCGACGGGATTCAGCCCCAGCATTTT

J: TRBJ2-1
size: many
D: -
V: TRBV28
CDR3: CASSSVPLTRPLYNEQFF
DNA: TGTGCCAGCAGTTCGGTCCCCCTTACCCGCCCCCTTTACAATGAGCAGTTCTTC

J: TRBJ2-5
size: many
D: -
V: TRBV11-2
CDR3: CASSLVAGQGRETQYF
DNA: TGTGCCAGCAGCTTAGTGGCGGGCCAGGGGCGAGAGACCCAGTACTTC

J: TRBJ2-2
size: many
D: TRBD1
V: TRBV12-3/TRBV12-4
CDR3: CASSFRDRVATGELFF
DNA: TGTGCCAGCAGTTTCCGGGACAGGGTAGCCACCGGGGAGCTGTTTTTT

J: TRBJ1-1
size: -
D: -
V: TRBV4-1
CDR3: CASSHPGLFNTEAFF
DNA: TGCGCCAGCAGCCACCCGGGACTTTTTAACACTGAAGCTTTCTTT

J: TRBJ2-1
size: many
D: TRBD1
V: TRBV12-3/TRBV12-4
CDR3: CASSNPGTGVSGEQFF
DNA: TGTGCCAGCAGCAACCCCGGGACAGGGGTTTCAGGGGAGCAGTTCTTC

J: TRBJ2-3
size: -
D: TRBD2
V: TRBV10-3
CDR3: CAISASGGTDTQYF
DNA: TGTGCCATCAGTGCCAGCGGGGGCACAGATACGCAGTATTTT